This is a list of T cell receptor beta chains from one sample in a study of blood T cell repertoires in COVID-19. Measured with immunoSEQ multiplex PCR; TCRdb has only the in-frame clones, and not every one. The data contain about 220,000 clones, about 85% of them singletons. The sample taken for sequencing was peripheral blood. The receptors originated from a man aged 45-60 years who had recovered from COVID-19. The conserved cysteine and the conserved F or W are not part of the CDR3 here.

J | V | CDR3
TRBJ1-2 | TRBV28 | ASSADTLGGYT
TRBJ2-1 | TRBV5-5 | ASSQTGTSGSGSHEQF
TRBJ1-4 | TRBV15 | ATSRDLRATKGQMEF
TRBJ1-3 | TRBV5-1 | ASSPVGPGNTIY
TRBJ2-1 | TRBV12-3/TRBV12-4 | ASSLMEAGEQF
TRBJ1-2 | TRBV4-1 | ASSQDHGQVANYGYT
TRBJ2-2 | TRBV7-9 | ASSLTPTGGVTGELF
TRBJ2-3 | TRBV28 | ASSLGRVDTQY
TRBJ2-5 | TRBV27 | ASSLSTGGYQETQY
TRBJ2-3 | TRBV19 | ASSRRVADTQY
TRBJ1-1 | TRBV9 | ASREGGYTEAF
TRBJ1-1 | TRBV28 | ASSHRGKNTEAF
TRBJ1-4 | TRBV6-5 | ASSASGTGQEKLF
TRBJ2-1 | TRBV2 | ASSSRSSYNEQF
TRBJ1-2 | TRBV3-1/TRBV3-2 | ASSRGVWGYT
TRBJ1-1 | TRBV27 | ASSLPGNTEAF
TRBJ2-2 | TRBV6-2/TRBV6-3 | ASSYTRLAGDTGELF
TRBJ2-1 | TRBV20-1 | SAREVRQF
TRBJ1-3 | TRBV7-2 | ASSLDPGTGARNTIY
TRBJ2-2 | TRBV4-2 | ASSQGGLADNTGELF
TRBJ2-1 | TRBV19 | ASSATGGHEQF
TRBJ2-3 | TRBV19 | ASSYGSSTDTQY
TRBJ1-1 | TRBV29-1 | SGYGQGNSF
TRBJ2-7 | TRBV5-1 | ASSFSLGAPYEQY
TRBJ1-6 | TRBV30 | AEGTLLYGSPLH
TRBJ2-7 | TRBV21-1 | ASSETYEQY
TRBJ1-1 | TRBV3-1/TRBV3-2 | ASSRRHRNTEAF
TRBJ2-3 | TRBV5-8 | ASSSGQPTDTQY
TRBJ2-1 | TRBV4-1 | ASSQEGTSGYNEQF
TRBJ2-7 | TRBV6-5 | ASVTIAGVSHEQY
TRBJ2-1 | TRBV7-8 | ASSLGGGEQF
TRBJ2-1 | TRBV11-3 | ASSLRASGSYNEQF
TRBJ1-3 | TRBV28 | ASSLGTGGGGLSSGNTIY
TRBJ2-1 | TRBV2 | ASPSEVAQPSYNEQF
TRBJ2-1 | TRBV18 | ASSLATSSNEQF
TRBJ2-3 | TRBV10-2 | ASNENFGGDTDTQY
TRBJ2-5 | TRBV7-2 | ASSLVGGIQETQY
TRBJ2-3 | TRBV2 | ASRTGGPPDTQY
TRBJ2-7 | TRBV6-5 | ASSYRGSYEQY
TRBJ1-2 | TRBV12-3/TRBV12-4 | ASTGTAYGYT
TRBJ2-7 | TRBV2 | ASRGANSYEQY
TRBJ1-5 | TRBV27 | ASSLVGGAGRYSNQPQH
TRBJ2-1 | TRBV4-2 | ASSQTSGRFEF
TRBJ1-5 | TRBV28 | ASSFLGQGNQPQH
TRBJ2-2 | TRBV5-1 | ASSLGPSGGELF
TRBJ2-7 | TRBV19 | ASKDRAGYEQY
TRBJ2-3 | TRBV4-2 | ASSQDGGSPDTQY
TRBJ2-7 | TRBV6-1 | ASSEDGRGRGSRD
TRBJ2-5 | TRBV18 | ASSPLEGKETQY
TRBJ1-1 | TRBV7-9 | ASRVDSNTEAF
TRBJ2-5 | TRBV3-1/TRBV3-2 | ASSGAGQAKETQY
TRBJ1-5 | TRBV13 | ASSSSDRGGNQPQH
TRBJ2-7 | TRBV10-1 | ASSEDRVSNEQY